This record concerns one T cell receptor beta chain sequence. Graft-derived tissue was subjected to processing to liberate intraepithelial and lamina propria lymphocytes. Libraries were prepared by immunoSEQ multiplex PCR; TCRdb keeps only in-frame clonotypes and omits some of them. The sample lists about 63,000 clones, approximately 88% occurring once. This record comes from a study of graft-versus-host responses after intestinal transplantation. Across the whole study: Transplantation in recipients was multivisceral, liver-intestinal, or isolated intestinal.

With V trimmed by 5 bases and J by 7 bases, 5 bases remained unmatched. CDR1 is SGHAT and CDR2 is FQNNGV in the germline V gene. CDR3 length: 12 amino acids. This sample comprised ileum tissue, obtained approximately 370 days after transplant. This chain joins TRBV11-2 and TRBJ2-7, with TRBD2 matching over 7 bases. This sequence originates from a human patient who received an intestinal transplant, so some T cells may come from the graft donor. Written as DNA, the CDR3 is TGTGCCAGCAGCCCGCGGACTAGGGAGCAGTACTTC. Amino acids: CASSPRTREQYF.